The 29 T cell receptor beta chains listed next were all sequenced from one sample in a study of control samples from healthy donors and cancer patients. Sequencing used immunoSEQ multiplex PCR; TCRdb keeps in-frame clones, though not all of them. The repertoire holds some 120,000 clones, 85% to 95% seen once, with over 0.5% in the top ten. Material: PBMCs. The receptors stem from a man at least 80 years old with head and neck cancer.

As DNA, the CDR3 is TGTGCCAGCAGCCAAGTAGGGGGGTCGTACTATGGCTACACCTTC. The encoded protein is CASSQVGGSYYGYTF. This chain joins TRBV3-1 (or the pseudogene TRBV3-2) and TRBJ1-2, with D perhaps TRBD1 (6 bases). V shed 1 base and J shed 3 bases, with 12 bases lying between them. The CDR3 is 15 residues long. Germline V CDR1 and CDR2: LGHDT, YNNKEL (reference sequence).

This chain links TRBV29-1 with TRBJ2-7, with unresolved D. The germline V and J ends were trimmed by 1 base and 7 bases, with 14 bases remaining between them. The CDR3 totals 13 residues. Germline-derived CDR1 and CDR2 are SQVTM and ANQGSEA. CDR3 in DNA: TGCAGCGTTGAAGGTAGCCAGGTAGGGGAGCAGTACTTC. Translation: CSVEGSQVGEQYF.

This rearrangement joins TRBV19 to TRBJ2-7, with a weak D call TRBD1 (6 bases). V shed 2 bases and J shed 1 base, with 12 bases lying between them. Germline-derived CDR1 and CDR2 are LNHDA and SQIVND (reference sequence). The CDR3 loop spans 15 amino acids. CDR3 in amino acids: CASSISQGNSYEQYF. In DNA form, the CDR3 reads TGTGCCAGTAGTATATCTCAGGGGAATTCCTACGAGCAGTACTTC.

The V and J genes are TRBV7-2 and TRBJ1-2, with D possibly being TRBD1 (6 bases). The ends were cut back, 4 bases at V and 5 bases at J, with 11 bases in the middle. This CDR3 is built from 13 residues. The germline CDR1 and CDR2 sequences are SGHTA and FQGNSA. In DNA, the CDR3 is TGTGCCAGCAGCTCCCGGACAGCTTATGGCTACACCTTC. Protein sequence: CASSSRTAYGYTF.

This chain links TRBV6-5 with TRBJ1-5; 7 nucleotides align to TRBD1. The ends lost 2 bases at V and 5 bases at J; junction bases unmatched: 0. Germline lookup yields CDR1 MNHEY and CDR2 SVGAGI. This CDR3 contains 13 residues. The CDR3 region is CASSYTGDQPQHF. CDR3 DNA sequence: TGTGCCAGCAGTTACACAGGGGATCAGCCCCAGCATTTT.

V is TRBV11-3 and J is TRBJ2-5; D remains unclear. CDR3 length equals 15 residues. Germline V CDR1 and CDR2: SGHNT, YENEEA. The germline V and J ends were trimmed by 2 bases and 2 bases, with 12 bases remaining between them. DNA of the CDR3: TGTGCCAGCAGCTTAATGTTCACTCGTCAAGAGACCCAGTACTTC. Its protein is CASSLMFTRQETQYF.

This clone was observed a single time. The rearrangement uses TRBV6-2 or TRBV6-3 and TRBJ2-1; maybe TRBD2 (5 bases). Germline CDR1 reads MNHEY; CDR2 reads SVGEGT. Trimming pared 2 bases from V and 5 bases from J, leaving 7 bases between. This CDR3 has 13 amino acids. CDR3 coding DNA: TGTGCCAGCAGTTACCTAGCCGACAATGAGCAGTTCTTC. It codes for CASSYLADNEQFF.

To note about this clone: One end of the junction varies from germline; a read error may be responsible. The rearrangement joins TRBV14 to TRBJ1-5; the D is unclear. The V gene's germline CDR1 is SGHDN and CDR2 FVKESK. This CDR3 has 13 residues. The CDR3 sequence: CASSQEWALGDDF. Here the CDR3 DNA reads TGTGCCAGCAGCCAAGAATGGGCCTTGGGAGACGATTTT.

The CDR3 region is CASRKQGLAGFTDTQYF. The CDR3 DNA reads TGTGCCAGCAGAAAACAGGGACTAGCGGGATTCACAGATACGCAGTATTTT. The genes are TRBV27 and TRBJ2-3; TRBD2 agrees at 13 bases. The CDR3 runs to 17 residues. Trimming removed 6 bases from V and 2 bases from J; junction bases left unmatched: 8. Germline V gene lookup returns CDR1 MNHEY and CDR2 SMNVEV (reference sequence).

The V call is TRBV9, the J call TRBJ1-3; 8 positions agree with TRBD1. The CDR3 has 15 residues. The germline V gene encodes CDR1 SGDLS and CDR2 YYNGEE. The V segment lost 4 bases and the J segment 4 bases; nucleotides outside the gene matches: 7. The CDR3 protein is CASSLTGVVGNTIYF. The CDR3 DNA is TGTGCCAGCAGCCTGACAGGGGTCGTCGGAAACACCATATATTTT. The variable domain in full, completed from reference TRBV9 and TRBJ1-3, reads DSGVTQTPKHLITATGQRVTLRCSPRSGDLSVYWYQQSLDQGLQFLIQYYNGEERAKGNILERFSAQQFPDLHSELNLSSLELGDSALYFCASSLTGVVGNTIYFGEGSWLTVV.

This chain links TRBV5-4 with TRBJ2-5; D ambiguous. The CDR3 runs to 13 residues. Trimming shortened V by 0 bases and J by 1 base, and 4 bases separated the two germline ends. Germline assignment: CDR1 SGHNT and CDR2 YYREEE (reference sequence). Here the CDR3 reads CASSLGSQETQYF. CDR3 nucleotides: TGTGCCAGCAGCTTGGGGAGCCAAGAGACCCAGTACTTC.

The CDR3 nucleotides are TGTGCCAGCAGACCCGTCTTCGGGGAGCTGTTTTTT. Amino acids: CASRPVFGELFF. V usage is TRBV5-6 and J usage is TRBJ2-2; D unclear. Trimming left V 5 bases short and J 7 bases short, with 9 bases between. CDR3 length equals 12 residues. CDR1 SGHDT and CDR2 YYEEEE come from the germline V gene. The full variable domain, completed using reference TRBV5-6 and TRBJ2-2, is DAGVTQSPTHLIKTRGQQVTLRCSPKSGHDTVSWYQQALGQGPQFIFQYYEEEERQRGNFPDRFSGHQFPNYSSELNVNALLLGDSALYLCASRPVFGELFFGEGSRLTVL.

The chain links TRBV12-3 or TRBV12-4 to TRBJ1-1; the D gene is possibly TRBD1 (6 bases). CDR3 size: 12 residues. Trimming removed 6 bases at V and 7 bases at J, with 12 bases between. CDR3 protein: CASSKNRDEAFF. The DNA for the CDR3 is TGTGCCAGCAGCAAGAACAGGGATGAAGCTTTCTTT.

The chain is built from TRBV3-1 (or the pseudogene TRBV3-2) and TRBJ1-4; D possibly corresponds to TRBD1 (5 bases). Looked up from germline, CDR1 is LGHDT and CDR2 is YNNKEL (reference sequence). CDR3 length: 15 residues. V was pared by 1 base and J by 3 bases, with 9 bases between. CDR3 region: CASSQAGEANEKLFF. The CDR3 coding sequence is TGTGCCAGCAGCCAAGCGGGGGAGGCTAATGAAAAACTGTTTTTT.

In this sample, this clone turned up a few times. This chain connects TRBV7-2 to TRBJ2-1; a possible D gene is TRBD2 (6 bases). The CDR3 has 15 residues. The germline gives CDR1 SGHTA, CDR2 FQGNSA. The V end lost 4 bases, the J end lost 0 bases, and 10 bases lay between the germline ends. The CDR3 reads CASSSIAASYNEQFF. The CDR3 DNA is TGTGCCAGCAGCTCTATAGCGGCCTCCTACAATGAGCAGTTCTTC.

The chain links TRBV7-2 to TRBJ2-6, with D perhaps matching TRBD1 (6 bases). V dropped 1 base and J dropped 2 bases, with 9 bases sitting between them. The CDR3 loop spans 16 amino acids. CDR1 and CDR2 from the germline V gene are SGHTA and FQGNSA. CDR3 sequence (DNA): TGTGCCAGCAGCTTAGTCCCAGGGGCTGGGGCCAACGTCCTGACTTTC. Residues: CASSLVPGAGANVLTF.

This clone showed up just once. The CDR3, as DNA: TGTGCCAGCACCCGCACACATTCACAGAGTACGCAGTATTTT. This sequence encodes CASTRTHSQSTQYF. V and J are TRBV7-2 and TRBJ2-3; no definite D call. The germline V gene has CDR1 SGHTA and CDR2 FQGNSA. The V and J ends lost 7 bases and 8 bases respectively, with 19 bases between them. There are 14 residues in the CDR3. The full variable domain, completed using reference TRBV7-2 and TRBJ2-3, is GAGVSQSPSNKVTEKGKDVELRCDPISGHTALYWYRQSLGQGLEFLIYFQGNSAPDKSGLPSDRFSAERTGGSVSTLTIQRTQQEDSAVYLCASTRTHSQSTQYFGPGTRLTVL.

The CDR3 sequence is CASSSWGTGVYHEQYF. CDR3 sequence (DNA): TGTGCCAGCAGTAGTTGGGGGACAGGGGTTTACCACGAGCAGTACTTC. V and J are TRBV7-9 and TRBJ2-7, with TRBD1 identical over 10 bases. Trimming cost V 6 bases and J 5 bases; bases outside gene matches: 13. The CDR3 totals 16 residues. Germline assignment: CDR1 SEHNR and CDR2 FQNEAQ (reference sequence).

J is TRBJ1-4 and V is TRBV15; D is unclear. There are 15 residues in the CDR3. Germline loops: CDR1 LNHNV, CDR2 YYDKDF (reference sequence). V was shortened by 5 bases and J by 3 bases, with 13 bases between the two germline ends. DNA for the CDR3: TGTGCCACCAGCGGGTCTTGGGGATCTAATGAAAAACTGTTTTTT. It yields the protein CATSGSWGSNEKLFF.

The rearrangement uses TRBV7-9 and TRBJ1-2; 7 nucleotides line up with TRBD1. V lost 4 bases to trimming and J lost 4 bases; unmatched junction nucleotides: 3. Germline V gene data show CDR1 as SEHNR and CDR2 as FQNEAQ (reference sequence). This CDR3 comprises 13 residues. Here the CDR3 reads CASSSGTAYGYTF. The CDR3, as DNA: TGTGCCAGCAGCTCCGGGACAGCCTATGGCTACACCTTC. The complete variable domain, with remaining parts taken from reference TRBV7-9 and TRBJ1-2, reads DTGVSQNPRHKITKRGQNVTFRCDPISEHNRLYWYRQTLGQGPEFLTYFQNEAQLEKSRLLSDRFSAERPKGSFSTLEIQRTEQGDSAMYLCASSSGTAYGYTFGSGTRLTVV.

This clone was found once. The V call is TRBV7-2, the J call TRBJ2-5; D tentatively fits TRBD1 or TRBD2 (5 bases each). The length of the CDR3 is 15 residues. Per the germline V gene, CDR1 is SGHTA and CDR2 is FQGNSA. Trimming stripped 5 bases from V and 2 bases from J, with 15 bases between. The CDR3: CASSHTWGLQETQYF. The CDR3 DNA reads as TGTGCCAGCAGCCACACTTGGGGGTTACAAGAGACCCAGTACTTC.

The rearrangement links TRBV7-9 to TRBJ2-2, with 8 positions matching TRBD2. The junction had 7 bases not matched to a gene; V was cut back by 2 bases and J by 5 bases. Germline-derived CDR1 and CDR2 are SEHNR and FQNEAQ (reference sequence). CDR3 size: 16 residues. The DNA for the CDR3 is TGTGCCAGCAGCTTAATGGCGGGAGGTGGAACCGGGGAGCTGTTTTTT. Protein sequence: CASSLMAGGGTGELFF. Using reference TRBV7-9 and TRBJ2-2 for the parts outside the CDR3, the full variable domain is DTGVSQNPRHKITKRGQNVTFRCDPISEHNRLYWYRQTLGQGPEFLTYFQNEAQLEKSRLLSDRFSAERPKGSFSTLEIQRTEQGDSAMYLCASSLMAGGGTGELFFGEGSRLTVL.

The V call is TRBV9, the J call TRBJ1-1; 9 nucleotides agree with TRBD1. The CDR3 totals 16 residues. Germline V gives CDR1 SGDLS, CDR2 YYNGEE. The trim removed 4 bases at V and 1 base at J, leaving 8 bases unmatched. The CDR3 DNA reads as TGTGCCAGCAGCCCCGGAACAGGGGGCGAGAACACTGAAGCTTTCTTT. It yields the protein CASSPGTGGENTEAFF.

This chain connects TRBV5-1 to TRBJ2-5; 14 bases align to TRBD2. CDR1 is SGHRS, CDR2 YFSETQ, per germline. Unmatched junction bases numbered 5, after V lost 5 bases and J lost 5 bases. This CDR3 contains 15 residues. CDR3: CASSRTSGGLETQYF. CDR3 sequence (DNA): TGCGCCAGCAGTCGGACTAGCGGGGGGCTTGAGACCCAGTACTTC.

This clone was seen once. The V gene is TRBV10-3, the J gene TRBJ2-5, with a weak D call TRBD1 (6 bases). This CDR3 has 19 residues. CDR1 is ENHRY and CDR2 is SYGVKD in the germline V gene. Between the trimmed V and J ends, which lost 0 bases and 5 bases, there was a span of 25 bases. The chain's CDR3 is CAISESKARGFVDGETQYF. The CDR3 DNA reads as TGTGCCATCAGTGAGTCGAAAGCCAGGGGATTCGTTGATGGGGAGACCCAGTACTTC.

The chain joins TRBV27 to TRBJ2-5; the D is unclear. CDR3 length: 11 amino acids. CDR1 is MNHEY, CDR2 SMNVEV, per germline (reference sequence). Trimming pared 8 bases from V and 2 bases from J, leaving 6 bases between. This CDR3 reads CASGNQETQYF. DNA for the CDR3: TGTGCCAGCGGCAATCAAGAGACCCAGTACTTC.

Worth noting for this clone: Other DNA sequences of this sample code for an identical CDR3. V usage is TRBV2 and J usage is TRBJ2-7; a weak D match, TRBD2 (5 bases). Germline assignment: CDR1 SNHLY and CDR2 FYNNEI. CDR3 length: 12 residues. The V gene lost 4 bases and the J gene lost 2 bases, with 6 bases spanning the gap. The CDR3: CASSAGAYEQYF. The CDR3 DNA sequence: TGTGCCAGCAGTGCCGGGGCCTACGAGCAGTACTTC.

V gene TRBV13 combines with J gene TRBJ1-1; D is ambiguous. The CDR3 runs 13 residues. Trimming pared 4 bases from V and 1 base from J, leaving 7 bases between. Germline assignment: CDR1 PRHDT and CDR2 FYEKMQ (reference sequence). CDR3 bases: TGTGCCAGCAGCTCCGCAGGGAACACTGAAGCTTTCTTT. Translated, it gives CASSSAGNTEAFF.

Turning to this clone: Other DNA sequences in this sample translate to the same CDR3. V is TRBV6-5 and J is TRBJ2-7; D is possibly TRBD2 (7 bases). Per germline, CDR1 MNHEY and CDR2 SVGAGI. This CDR3 contains 15 residues. V gave up 6 bases and J gave up 3 bases, with 18 bases separating them. CDR3 bases: TGTGCCAGCAGCCCCGATGGGGGGGCGGGCTACGAGCAGTACTTC. Protein sequence: CASSPDGGAGYEQYF.